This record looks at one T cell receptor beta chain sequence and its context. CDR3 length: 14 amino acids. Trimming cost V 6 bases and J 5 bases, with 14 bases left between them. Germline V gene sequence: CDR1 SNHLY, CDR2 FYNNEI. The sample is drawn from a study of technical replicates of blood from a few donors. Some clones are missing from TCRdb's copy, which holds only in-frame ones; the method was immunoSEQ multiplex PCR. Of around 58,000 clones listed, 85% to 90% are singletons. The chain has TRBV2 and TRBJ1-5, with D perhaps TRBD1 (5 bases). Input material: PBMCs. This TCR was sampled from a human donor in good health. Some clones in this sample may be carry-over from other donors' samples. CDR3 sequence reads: CASSRRGSDQPQHF. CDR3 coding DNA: TGTGCCAGCAGCCGGAGGGGTTCGGATCAGCCCCAGCATTTT.